This T cell receptor beta chain emerged from a study of cytomegalovirus exposure and HLA in healthy donors. In the case of this clone: Its antigen is not identified.

Study results and limitations: As immune exposure information, only CMV serostatus was available. The study carried out a later analysis of TCR beta sequences. It associated approximately 15,000 of them with specific HLA alleles at a false discovery rate of 0.05. Follow-up analysis later connected one missense variant in DCLRE1C with trimming of TCR beta V- and J-genes.

Amplification used 60 Vbeta primers and 13 Jbeta primers. Data came from immunoSEQ multiplex PCR; TCRdb stores just in-frame clones and leaves some out. The sample yields about 120,000 clones, of which the top ten take up approximately 1.6%. This receptor was identified in a woman in her 40s in good health and CMV-seropositive. Sequenced sample: PBMCs.

CDR3 nucleotide sequence: TGTGCCAGCAGCAAGACTATCAACTCCTACGAGCAGTACTTC. The encoded protein is CASSKTINSYEQYF. J is TRBJ2-7 and V is TRBV7-2; TRBD2 might be the D (5 bases). This CDR3 has 14 residues. Trimming pared 5 bases from V and 0 bases from J, leaving 11 bases between. CDR1 SGHTA and CDR2 FQGNSA come from the germline V gene.